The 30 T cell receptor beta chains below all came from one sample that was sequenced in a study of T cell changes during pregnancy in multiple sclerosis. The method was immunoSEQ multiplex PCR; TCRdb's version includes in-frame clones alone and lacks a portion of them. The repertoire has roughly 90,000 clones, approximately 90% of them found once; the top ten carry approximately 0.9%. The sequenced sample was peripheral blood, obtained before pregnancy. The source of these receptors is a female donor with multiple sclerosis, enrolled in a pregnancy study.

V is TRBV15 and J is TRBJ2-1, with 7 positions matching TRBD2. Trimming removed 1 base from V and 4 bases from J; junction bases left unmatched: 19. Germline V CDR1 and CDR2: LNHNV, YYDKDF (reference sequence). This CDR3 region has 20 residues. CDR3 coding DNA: TGTGCCACCAGCAGAGGACAAGCTAGCGGATCCCACTCCATTTACAATGAGCAGTTCTTC. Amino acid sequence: CATSRGQASGSHSIYNEQFF.

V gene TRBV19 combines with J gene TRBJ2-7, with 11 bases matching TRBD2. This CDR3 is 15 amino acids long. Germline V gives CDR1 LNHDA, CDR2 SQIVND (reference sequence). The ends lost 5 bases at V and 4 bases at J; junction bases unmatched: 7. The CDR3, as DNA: TGTGCCAGTAGTGAGACTAGCGGGACCTTTTACGAGCAGTACTTC. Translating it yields CASSETSGTFYEQYF.

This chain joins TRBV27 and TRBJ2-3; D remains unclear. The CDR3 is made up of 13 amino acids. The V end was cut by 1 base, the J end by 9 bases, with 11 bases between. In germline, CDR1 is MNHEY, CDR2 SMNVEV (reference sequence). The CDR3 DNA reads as TGTGCCAGCAGTTTATTAGGAGATAAGACGCAGTATTTT. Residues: CASSLLGDKTQYF.

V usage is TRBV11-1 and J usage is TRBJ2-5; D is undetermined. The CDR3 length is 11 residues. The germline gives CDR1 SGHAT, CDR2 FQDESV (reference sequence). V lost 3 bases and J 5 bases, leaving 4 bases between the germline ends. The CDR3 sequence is CASSFEETQYF. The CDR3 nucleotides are TGTGCCAGCAGCTTTGAGGAGACCCAGTACTTC.

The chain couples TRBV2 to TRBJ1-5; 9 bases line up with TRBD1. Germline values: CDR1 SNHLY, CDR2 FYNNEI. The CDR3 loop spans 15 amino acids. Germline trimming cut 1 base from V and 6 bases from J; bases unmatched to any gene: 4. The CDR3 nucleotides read TGTGCCAGCAGTGAAGTCGGGACAGGGTTTCAGCCCCAGCATTTT. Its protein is CASSEVGTGFQPQHF.

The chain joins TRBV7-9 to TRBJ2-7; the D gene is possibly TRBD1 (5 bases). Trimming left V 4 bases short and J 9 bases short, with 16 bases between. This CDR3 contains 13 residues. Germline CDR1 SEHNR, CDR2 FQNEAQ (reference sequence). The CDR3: CASSYSGAPVQYF. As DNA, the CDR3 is TGTGCCAGCAGCTACAGTGGGGCTCCGGTGCAGTACTTC.

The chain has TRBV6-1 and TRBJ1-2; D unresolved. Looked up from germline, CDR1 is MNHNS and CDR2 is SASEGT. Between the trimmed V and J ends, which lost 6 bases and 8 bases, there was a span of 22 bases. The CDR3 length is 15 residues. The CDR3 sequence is CASSNPSRGFEGYTF. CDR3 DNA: TGTGCCAGCAGCAACCCCTCCCGAGGGTTCGAGGGCTACACCTTC.

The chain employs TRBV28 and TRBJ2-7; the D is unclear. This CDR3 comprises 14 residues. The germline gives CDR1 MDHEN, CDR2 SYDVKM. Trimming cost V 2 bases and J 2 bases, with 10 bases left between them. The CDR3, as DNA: TGTGCCAGCAGTTTAGTGCCGGTTCCCTACGAGCAGTACTTC. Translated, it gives CASSLVPVPYEQYF.

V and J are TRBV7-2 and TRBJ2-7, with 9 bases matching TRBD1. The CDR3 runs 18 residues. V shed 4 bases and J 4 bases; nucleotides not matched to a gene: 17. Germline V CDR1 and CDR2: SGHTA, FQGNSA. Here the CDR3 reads CASSSRTGGPLSIYEQYF. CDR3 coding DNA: TGTGCCAGCAGCTCTAGAACAGGGGGCCCGCTTTCCATTTACGAGCAGTACTTC. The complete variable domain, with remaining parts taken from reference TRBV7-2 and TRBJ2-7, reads GAGVSQSPSNKVTEKGKDVELRCDPISGHTALYWYRQSLGQGLEFLIYFQGNSAPDKSGLPSDRFSAERTGGSVSTLTIQRTQQEDSAVYLCASSSRTGGPLSIYEQYFGPGTRLTVT.

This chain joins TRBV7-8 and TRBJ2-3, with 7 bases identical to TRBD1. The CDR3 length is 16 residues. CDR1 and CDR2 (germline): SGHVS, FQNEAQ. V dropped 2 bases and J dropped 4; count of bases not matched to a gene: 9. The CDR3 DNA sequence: TGTGCCAGCAGCTTACCGAATAGGGGGCAAGCAGATACGCAGTATTTT. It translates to CASSLPNRGQADTQYF.

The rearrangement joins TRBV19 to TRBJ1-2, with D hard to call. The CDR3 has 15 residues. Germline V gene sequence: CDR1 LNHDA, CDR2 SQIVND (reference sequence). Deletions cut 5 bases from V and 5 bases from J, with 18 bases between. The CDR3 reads CASSPKPSIGYGYTF. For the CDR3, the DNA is TGTGCCAGTAGTCCCAAACCCTCCATCGGGTATGGCTACACCTTC. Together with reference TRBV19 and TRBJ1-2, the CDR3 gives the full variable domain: DGGITQSPKYLFRKEGQNVTLSCEQNLNHDAMYWYRQDPGQGLRLIYYSQIVNDFQKGDIAEGYSVSREKKESFPLTVTSAQKNPTAFYLCASSPKPSIGYGYTFGSGTRLTVV.

CDR3 DNA sequence: TGCGCCAGCAGCCCCGGATGGACAGGGGGCTACACCGGGGAGCTGTTTTTT. This translates into CASSPGWTGGYTGELFF. The chain employs TRBV5-1 and TRBJ2-2, with 11 bases fitting TRBD1. Germline V gene sequence: CDR1 SGHRS, CDR2 YFSETQ. V lost 4 bases and J lost 3; bases outside the gene matches: 8. CDR3 length: 17 residues.

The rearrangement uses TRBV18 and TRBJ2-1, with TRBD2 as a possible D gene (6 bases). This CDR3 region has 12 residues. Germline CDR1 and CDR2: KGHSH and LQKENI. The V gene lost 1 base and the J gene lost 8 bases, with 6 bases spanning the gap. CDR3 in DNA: TGTGCCAGCTCACCACGGGGGGATGAGCAGTTCTTC. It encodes CASSPRGDEQFF. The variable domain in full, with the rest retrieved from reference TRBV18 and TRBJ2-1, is NAGVMQNPRHLVRRRGQEARLRCSPMKGHSHVYWYRQLPEEGLKFMVYLQKENIIDESGMPKERFSAEFPKEGPSILRIQQVVRGDSAAYFCASSPRGDEQFFGPGTRLTVL.

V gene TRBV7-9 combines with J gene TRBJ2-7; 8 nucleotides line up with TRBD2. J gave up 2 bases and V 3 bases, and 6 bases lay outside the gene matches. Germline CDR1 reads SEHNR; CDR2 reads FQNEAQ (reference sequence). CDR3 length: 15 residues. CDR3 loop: CASSLSGSFAYEQYF. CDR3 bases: TGTGCCAGCAGCTTGAGCGGGAGTTTCGCCTACGAGCAGTACTTC.

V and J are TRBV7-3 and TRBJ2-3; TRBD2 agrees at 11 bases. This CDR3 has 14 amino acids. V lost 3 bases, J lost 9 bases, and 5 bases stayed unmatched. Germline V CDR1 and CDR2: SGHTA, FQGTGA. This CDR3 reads CASSFGTSGITQYF. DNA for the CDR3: TGTGCCAGCAGCTTTGGGACTAGCGGAATCACGCAGTATTTT.

The CDR3 sequence: CASSPGQGLAAPYNEQFF. The CDR3 region has the DNA TGTGCCAGCAGCCCAGGACAGGGCCTAGCGGCTCCTTACAATGAGCAGTTCTTC. The chain recombines TRBV27 with TRBJ2-1; the D gene is possibly TRBD1 (8 bases). V lost 6 bases and J lost 4, with 25 bases in between. CDR1 MNHEY and CDR2 SMNVEV come from the germline V gene (reference sequence). This CDR3 has 18 residues.

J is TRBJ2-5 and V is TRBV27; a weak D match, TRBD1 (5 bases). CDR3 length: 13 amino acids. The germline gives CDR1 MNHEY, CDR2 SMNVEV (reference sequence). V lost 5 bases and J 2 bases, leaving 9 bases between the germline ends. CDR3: CASSPDSQETQYF. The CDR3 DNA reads TGTGCCAGCAGTCCTGACAGTCAAGAGACCCAGTACTTC.

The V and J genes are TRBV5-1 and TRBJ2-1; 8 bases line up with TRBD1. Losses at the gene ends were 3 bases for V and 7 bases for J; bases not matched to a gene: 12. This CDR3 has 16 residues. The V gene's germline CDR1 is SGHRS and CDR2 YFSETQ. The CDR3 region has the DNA TGCGCCAGCAGCTCCCCCGGGACAGGAGTACGGAATGAGCAGTTCTTC. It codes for CASSSPGTGVRNEQFF.

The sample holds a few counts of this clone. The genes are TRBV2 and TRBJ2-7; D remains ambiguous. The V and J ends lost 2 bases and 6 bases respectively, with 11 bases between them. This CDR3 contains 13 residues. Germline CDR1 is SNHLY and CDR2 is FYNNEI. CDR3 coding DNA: TGTGCCAGCAGTGAACTTGTGAGGTTCGAGCAGTACTTC. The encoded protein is CASSELVRFEQYF.

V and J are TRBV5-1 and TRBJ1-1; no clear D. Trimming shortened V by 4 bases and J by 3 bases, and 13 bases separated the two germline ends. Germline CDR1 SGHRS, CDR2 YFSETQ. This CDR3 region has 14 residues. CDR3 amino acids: CASSRSPGDTEAFF. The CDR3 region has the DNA TGCGCCAGCAGCCGCTCTCCAGGTGACACTGAAGCTTTCTTT.

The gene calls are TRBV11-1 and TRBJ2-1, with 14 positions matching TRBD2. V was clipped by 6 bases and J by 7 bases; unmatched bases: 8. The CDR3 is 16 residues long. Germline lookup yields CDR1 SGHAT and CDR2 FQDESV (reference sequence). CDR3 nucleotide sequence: TGTGCCAGCAGGACTAGCGGGGGGGCCGGGATGAATGAGCAGTTCTTC. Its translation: CASRTSGGAGMNEQFF.

The CDR3 is CASAFRLTGEGGYTF. CDR3 nucleotides: TGTGCCAGTGCGTTCCGCCTAACAGGGGAAGGAGGCTACACCTTC. The gene calls are TRBV28 and TRBJ1-2; 7 bases are a match to TRBD1. Unmatched junction bases numbered 18, after V lost 9 bases and J lost 8 bases. The CDR3 runs to 15 residues. Germline V lookup: CDR1 MDHEN, CDR2 SYDVKM.

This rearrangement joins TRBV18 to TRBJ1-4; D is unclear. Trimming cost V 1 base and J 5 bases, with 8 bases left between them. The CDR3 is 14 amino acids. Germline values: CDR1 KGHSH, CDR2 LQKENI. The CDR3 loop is CASSPQGGNEKLFF. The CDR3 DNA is TGTGCCAGCTCACCACAGGGCGGGAATGAAAAACTGTTTTTT.

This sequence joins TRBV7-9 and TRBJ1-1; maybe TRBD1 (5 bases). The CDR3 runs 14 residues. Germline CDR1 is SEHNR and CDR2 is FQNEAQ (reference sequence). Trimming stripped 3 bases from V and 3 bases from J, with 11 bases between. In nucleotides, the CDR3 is TGTGCCAGCAGCTTCCGACAGATAGACACTGAAGCTTTCTTT. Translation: CASSFRQIDTEAFF.

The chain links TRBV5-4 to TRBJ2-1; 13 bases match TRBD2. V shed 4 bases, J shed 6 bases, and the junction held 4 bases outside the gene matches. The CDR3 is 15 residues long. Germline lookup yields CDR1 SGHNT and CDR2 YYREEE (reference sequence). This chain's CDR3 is CASSAGTSGTNEQFF. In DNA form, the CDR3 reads TGTGCCAGCAGCGCCGGGACTAGCGGGACCAATGAGCAGTTCTTC.

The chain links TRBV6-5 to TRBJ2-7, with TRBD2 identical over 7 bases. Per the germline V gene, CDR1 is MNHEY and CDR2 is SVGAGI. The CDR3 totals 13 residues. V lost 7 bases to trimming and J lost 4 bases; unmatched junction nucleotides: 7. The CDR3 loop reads CASTERGGYEQYF. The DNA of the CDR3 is TGTGCCAGCACCGAAAGGGGAGGGTACGAGCAGTACTTC.

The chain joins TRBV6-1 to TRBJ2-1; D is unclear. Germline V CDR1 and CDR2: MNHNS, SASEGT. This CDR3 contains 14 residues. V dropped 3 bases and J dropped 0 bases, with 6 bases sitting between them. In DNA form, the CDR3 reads TGTGCCAGCAGTGACCCGTTCTCCTACAATGAGCAGTTCTTC. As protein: CASSDPFSYNEQFF.

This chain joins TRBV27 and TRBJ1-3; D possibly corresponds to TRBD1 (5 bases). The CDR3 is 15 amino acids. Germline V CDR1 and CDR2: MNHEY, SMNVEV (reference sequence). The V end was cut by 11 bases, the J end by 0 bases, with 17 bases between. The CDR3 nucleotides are TGTGCCGGCGGGGGAACACGGGGCTCTGGAAACACCATATATTTT. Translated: CAGGGTRGSGNTIYF.

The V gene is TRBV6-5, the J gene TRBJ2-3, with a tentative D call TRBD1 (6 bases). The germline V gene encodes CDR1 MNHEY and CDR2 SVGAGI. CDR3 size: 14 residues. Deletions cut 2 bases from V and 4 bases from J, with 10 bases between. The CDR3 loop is CASSYVRQADTQYF. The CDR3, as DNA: TGTGCCAGCAGTTACGTCCGACAGGCAGATACGCAGTATTTT.

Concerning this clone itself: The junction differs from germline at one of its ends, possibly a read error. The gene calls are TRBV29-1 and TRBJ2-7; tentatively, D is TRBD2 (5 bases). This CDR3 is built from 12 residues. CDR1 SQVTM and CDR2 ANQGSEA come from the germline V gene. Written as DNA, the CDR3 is TGCGGCGTCCGGACTCCCTCCTACGAGCAGTACTTC. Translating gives CGVRTPSYEQYF.